Listed below are T cell receptor beta chains from one sample, sequenced in a study of shared clonotypes between healthy human individuals. Using immunoSEQ multiplex PCR, the repertoire was profiled, and TCRdb retains in-frame clones only, with some absent. The sample yields 550,000 to 800,000 clones, roughly 70% seen once. Specimen: memory CD4+ T cells sorted from blood. The source is a woman aged 25 to 39 in good health. Each CDR3 is given with its conserved first and last residue. A D gene is named only where the DNA matches it firmly. Expanded clones are given a class, and other clones once, few, many or no size at all.

clone_size	v_call	j_call	d_call	cdr3_nt	cdr3_aa
many	TRBV29-1	TRBJ1-3	-	TGCAGCGTTGACACTCCCGGAAACACCATATATTTT	CSVDTPGNTIYF
-	TRBV29-1	TRBJ2-1	-	TGCAGCGTTGAAGATCAAGCAGTTGAGCAGTTCTTC	CSVEDQAVEQFF
few	TRBV25-1	TRBJ2-1	TRBD1	TGTGCCAGCAGTGAATTTGGGACAGCCAATGAGCAGTTCTTC	CASSEFGTANEQFF
-	TRBV5-1	TRBJ2-7	-	TGCGCCAGCAGGGAAGGAGCCTACGAGCAGTACTTC	CASREGAYEQYF
-	TRBV2	TRBJ2-1	TRBD2	TGTGCCAGCATACTATTAGCGGGGGCCCCCAATGAGCAGTTCTTC	CASILLAGAPNEQFF
-	TRBV11-2	TRBJ2-3	TRBD2	TGTGCCAGCAGCTCCCTCCCCGGGACTAGCGGGAGTAATACGCAGTATTTT	CASSSLPGTSGSNTQYF
-	TRBV10-3	TRBJ2-2	TRBD2	TGTGCCATCAGTGAGTCAGCGGGAGCTATCACCGGGGAGCTGTTTTTT	CAISESAGAITGELFF
-	TRBV18	TRBJ2-1	TRBD2	TGTGCCAGCTCACTACTAGCGGGAGAACTCAATGAGCAGTTCTTC	CASSLLAGELNEQFF
-	TRBV5-6	TRBJ2-5	TRBD2	TGTGCCAGCAGAGGCGGGAGGGATGGGACCCAGTACTTC	CASRGGRDGTQYF
-	TRBV5-1	TRBJ2-1	-	TGCGCCAGCAGCTTCGGGGACGGTAATGAGCAGTTCTTC	CASSFGDGNEQFF
-	TRBV5-1	TRBJ1-4	-	TGCGCCAGCAGCTTGGGGCAGCGCGCCGCTAATGAAAAACTGTTTTTT	CASSLGQRAANEKLFF
-	TRBV5-1	TRBJ1-1	-	TGCGCCAGCAGCCGACCTAGCACTGAAGCTTTCTTT	CASSRPSTEAFF
-	TRBV5-1	TRBJ2-2	TRBD1	TGCGCCAGCAGCCCAGGACAGGAGAACACCGGGGAGCTGTTTTTT	CASSPGQENTGELFF
-	TRBV27	TRBJ2-7	TRBD2	TGTGCCAGCAGTCCGACGACTAGCGGGAGGGTGAGCTCCTACGAGCAGTACTTC	CASSPTTSGRVSSYEQYF
-	TRBV27	TRBJ2-1	-	TGTGCCAGCAGTTTATCAGGGGCCTACAATGAGCAGTTCTTC	CASSLSGAYNEQFF
-	TRBV12-2	TRBJ2-7	-	TGTGCAAGTCGCCACCTCTGTGGACTAGCGGTCTACGAGCAGTACTTC	CASRHLCGLAVYEQYF
-	TRBV11-2	TRBJ2-5	TRBD2	TGTGCCAGCAGCTTATTACAGACTAGCGGGGCACAAGAGACCCAGTACTTC	CASSLLQTSGAQETQYF
-	TRBV6-1	TRBJ2-1	-	TGTGCCAGCACCTCATTTGGCTCCTACAATGAGCAGTTCTTC	CASTSFGSYNEQFF
-	TRBV2	TRBJ2-2	TRBD2	TGTGCCAGCAGTGAAAAACTAGCGTTGAGCACCGGGGAGCTGTTTTTT	CASSEKLALSTGELFF
-	TRBV13	TRBJ2-1	-	TGTGCCAGCAGCACTCTTTGGAATGAGCAGTTCTTC	CASSTLWNEQFF
few	TRBV30	TRBJ2-5	-	TGTGCCTGGAGCCAGATCGGGACCCAAGAGACCCAGTACTTC	CAWSQIGTQETQYF
few	TRBV6-1	TRBJ1-5	TRBD1	TGTGCCAGCAGTGGTAGCACAGGGGATCAGCCCCAGCATTTT	CASSGSTGDQPQHF
-	TRBV28	TRBJ1-2	-	TGTGCCAGCAGTTTTGAGAGGGCTGTAAGTCGAGGCTACACCTTC	CASSFERAVSRGYTF
-	TRBV29-1	TRBJ2-3	-	TGCAGCTGCCGGTCGGGGATCACTAGCACAGATACGCAGTATTTT	CSCRSGITSTDTQYF
many	TRBV28	TRBJ1-2	-	TGTGCAGTAGCCGTCTCTAACTATGGCTACACCTTC	CAVAVSNYGYTF